This record concerns one T cell receptor (beta chain) sequence. The antigen remains undetermined. The data derive from a study of CD8+CD57+ T cells in acquired aplastic anemia. Broader study findings: Patients shared approximately 30 CD8+ CDR3 sequences with controls.

Germline CDR1 SGDLS, CDR2 YYNGEE. The V gene lost 2 bases and the J gene lost 5 bases, with 28 bases spanning the gap. This CDR3 region has 19 residues. Genomic DNA was employed as the template in profiling TCR beta VDJ and CDR3. TCRdb ran MiXCR on the reads and lists one entry per CDR3 protein. The sample comprises under 350,000 distinct CDR3 sequences, 55% to 65% of which are singletons, and approximately 8.2% rests with the top ten. The chain links TRBV9 to TRBJ1-1, with a possible D match to TRBD1 (6 bases). The source is a human donor with severe aplastic anemia or a healthy control (not recorded which). The source material was sorted CD4+, CD8+, or CD8+CD57+ T cells (not recorded which) from PBMCs. DNA of the CDR3: TGTGCCAGCAGCGTTGGGACTAGCGGGGGGCGGGGGCTGGAGACTGAAGCTTTCTTT. This codes for CASSVGTSGGRGLETEAFF.